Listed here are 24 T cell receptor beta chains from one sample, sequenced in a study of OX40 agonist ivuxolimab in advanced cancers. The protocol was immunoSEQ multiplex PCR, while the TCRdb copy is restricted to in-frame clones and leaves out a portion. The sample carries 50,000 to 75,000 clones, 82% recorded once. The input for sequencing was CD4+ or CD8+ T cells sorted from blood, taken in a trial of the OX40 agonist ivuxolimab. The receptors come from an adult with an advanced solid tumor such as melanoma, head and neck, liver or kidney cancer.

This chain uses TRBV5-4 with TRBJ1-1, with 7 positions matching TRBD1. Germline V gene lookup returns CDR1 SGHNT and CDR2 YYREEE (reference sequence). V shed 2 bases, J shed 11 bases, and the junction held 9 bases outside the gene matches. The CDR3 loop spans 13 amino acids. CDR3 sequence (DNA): TGTGCCAGCAGCTTAGGACAGGTTGCACAGGCTTTCTTT. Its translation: CASSLGQVAQAFF.

This chain's CDR3 is CASSPKKTPDNTEAFF. The DNA of the CDR3 is TGCGCCAGCAGTCCCAAAAAAACTCCTGACAACACTGAAGCTTTCTTT. The V call is TRBV4-1, the J call TRBJ1-1; D is unresolved. The CDR3 is 16 residues long. The germline V gene has CDR1 MGHRA and CDR2 YSYEKL. V was trimmed by 6 bases and J by 2 bases, leaving 19 bases between them.

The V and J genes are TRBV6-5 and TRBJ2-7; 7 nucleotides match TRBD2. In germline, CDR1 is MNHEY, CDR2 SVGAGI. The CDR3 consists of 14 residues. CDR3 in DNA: TGTGCGACAACTGGGGAGGGGTCATCCTACGAGCAGTACTTC. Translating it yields CATTGEGSSYEQYF.

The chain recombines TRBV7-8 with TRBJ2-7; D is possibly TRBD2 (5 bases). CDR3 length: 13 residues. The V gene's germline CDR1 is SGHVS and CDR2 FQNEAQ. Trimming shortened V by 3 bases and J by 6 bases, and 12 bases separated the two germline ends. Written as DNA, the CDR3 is TGTGCCAGCAGCTTCAGGACTGCTTCCGAGCAGTACTTC. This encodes CASSFRTASEQYF.

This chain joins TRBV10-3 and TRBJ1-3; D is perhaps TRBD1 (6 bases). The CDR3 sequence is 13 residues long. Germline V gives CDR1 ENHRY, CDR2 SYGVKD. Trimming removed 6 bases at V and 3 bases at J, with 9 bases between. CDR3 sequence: CAIRRDIGNTIYF. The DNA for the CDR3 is TGTGCCATCAGGAGGGACATTGGAAACACCATATATTTT.

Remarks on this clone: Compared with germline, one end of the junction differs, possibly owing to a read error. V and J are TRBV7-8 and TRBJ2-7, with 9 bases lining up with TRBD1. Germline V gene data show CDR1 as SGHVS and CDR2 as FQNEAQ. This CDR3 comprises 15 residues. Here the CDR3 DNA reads TGTGCCAGCAGCGTAGCCGGGACAGGGTCCTACGAGCAGTACTTC. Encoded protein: CASSVAGTGSYEQYF. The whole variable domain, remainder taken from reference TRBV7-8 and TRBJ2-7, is GAGVSQSPRYKVAKRGQDVALRCDPISGHVSLFWYQQALGQGPEFLTYFQNEAQLDKSGLPSDRFFAERPEGSVSTLKIQRTQQEDSAVYLCASSVAGTGSYEQYFGPGTRLTVT.

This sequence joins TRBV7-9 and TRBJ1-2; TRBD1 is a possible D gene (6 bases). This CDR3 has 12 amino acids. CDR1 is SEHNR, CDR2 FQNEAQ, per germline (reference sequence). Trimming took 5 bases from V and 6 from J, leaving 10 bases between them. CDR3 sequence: CASSLTGNGYTF. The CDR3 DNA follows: TGTGCCAGCAGCCTGACAGGCAATGGCTACACCTTC.

This CDR3 is CASRGDPGAGTGELFF. CDR3 nucleotides: TGCGCCAGCAGAGGGGACCCGGGAGCAGGGACCGGGGAGCTGTTTTTT. The rearrangement links TRBV5-1 to TRBJ2-2, with D perhaps matching TRBD2 (6 bases). Germline V gives CDR1 SGHRS, CDR2 YFSETQ. V lost 5 bases and J 5 bases, leaving 19 bases between the germline ends. The CDR3 consists of 16 residues. Filled out from reference TRBV5-1 and TRBJ2-2, the complete variable domain reads KAGVTQTPRYLIKTRGQQVTLSCSPISGHRSVSWYQQTPGQGLQFLFEYFSETQRNKGNFPGRFSGRQFSNSRSEMNVSTLELGDSALYLCASRGDPGAGTGELFFGEGSRLTVL.

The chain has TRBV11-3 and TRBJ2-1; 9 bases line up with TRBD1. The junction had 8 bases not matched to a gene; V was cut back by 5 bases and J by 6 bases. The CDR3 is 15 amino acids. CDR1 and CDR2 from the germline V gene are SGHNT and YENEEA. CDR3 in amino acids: CASSPTGTGFNEQFF. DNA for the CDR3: TGTGCCAGCAGCCCGACCGGGACAGGGTTCAATGAGCAGTTCTTC.

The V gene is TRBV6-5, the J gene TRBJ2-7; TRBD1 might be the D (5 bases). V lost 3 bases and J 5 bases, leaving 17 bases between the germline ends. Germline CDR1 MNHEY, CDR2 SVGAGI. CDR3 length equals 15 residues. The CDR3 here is CASSYPGSAGNEQYF. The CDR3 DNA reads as TGTGCCAGCAGTTATCCCGGGTCAGCAGGGAACGAGCAGTACTTC.

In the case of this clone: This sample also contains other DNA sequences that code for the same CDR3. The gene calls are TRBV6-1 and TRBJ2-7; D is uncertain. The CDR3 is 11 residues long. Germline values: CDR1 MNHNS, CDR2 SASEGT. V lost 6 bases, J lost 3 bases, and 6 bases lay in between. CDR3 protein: CASRRGYEQYF. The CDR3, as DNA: TGTGCCAGCAGAAGAGGCTACGAGCAGTACTTC.

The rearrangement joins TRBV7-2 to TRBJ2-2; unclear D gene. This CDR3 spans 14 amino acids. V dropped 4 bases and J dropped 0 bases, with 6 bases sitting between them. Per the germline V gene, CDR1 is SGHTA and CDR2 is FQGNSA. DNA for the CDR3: TGTGCCAGCAGCTCCGATGCGAACACCGGGGAGCTGTTTTTT. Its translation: CASSSDANTGELFF. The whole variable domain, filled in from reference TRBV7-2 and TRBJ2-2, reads GAGVSQSPSNKVTEKGKDVELRCDPISGHTALYWYRQSLGQGLEFLIYFQGNSAPDKSGLPSDRFSAERTGGSVSTLTIQRTQQEDSAVYLCASSSDANTGELFFGEGSRLTVL.

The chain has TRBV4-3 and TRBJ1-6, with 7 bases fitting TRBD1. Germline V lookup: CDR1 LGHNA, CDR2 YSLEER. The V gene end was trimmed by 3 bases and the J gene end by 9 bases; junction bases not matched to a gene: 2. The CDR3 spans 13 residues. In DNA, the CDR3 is TGCGCCAGCAGCCATGGACAGGTTTCACCCCTCCACTTT. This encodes CASSHGQVSPLHF.

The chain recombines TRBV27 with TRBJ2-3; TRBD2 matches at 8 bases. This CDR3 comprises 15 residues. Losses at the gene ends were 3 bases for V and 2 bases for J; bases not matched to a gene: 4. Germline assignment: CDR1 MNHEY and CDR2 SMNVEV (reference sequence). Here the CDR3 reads CASSFGGGLTDTQYF. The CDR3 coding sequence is TGTGCCAGCAGTTTTGGCGGGGGGCTCACAGATACGCAGTATTTT.

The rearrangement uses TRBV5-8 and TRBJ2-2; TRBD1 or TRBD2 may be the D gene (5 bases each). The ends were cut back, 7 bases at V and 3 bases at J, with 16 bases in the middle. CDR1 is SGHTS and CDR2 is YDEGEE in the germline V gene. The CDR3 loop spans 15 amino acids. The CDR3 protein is CASARDGGYTGELFF. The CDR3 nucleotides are TGTGCCAGCGCCAGGGACGGAGGATACACCGGGGAGCTGTTTTTT.

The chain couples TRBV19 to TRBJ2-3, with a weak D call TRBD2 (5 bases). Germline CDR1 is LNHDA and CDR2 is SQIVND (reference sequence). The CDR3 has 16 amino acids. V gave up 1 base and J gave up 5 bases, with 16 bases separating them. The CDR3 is CASSIAGLPREDTQYF. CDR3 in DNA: TGTGCCAGTAGTATAGCGGGCCTACCCCGGGAAGATACGCAGTATTTT.

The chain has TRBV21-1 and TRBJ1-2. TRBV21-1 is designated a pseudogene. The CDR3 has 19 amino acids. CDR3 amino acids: CASSKAGFIGRASNYGYTF. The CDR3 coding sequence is TGTGCCAGCAGCAAAGCGGGGTTTATCGGCAGAGCTTCTAACTATGGCTACACCTTC.

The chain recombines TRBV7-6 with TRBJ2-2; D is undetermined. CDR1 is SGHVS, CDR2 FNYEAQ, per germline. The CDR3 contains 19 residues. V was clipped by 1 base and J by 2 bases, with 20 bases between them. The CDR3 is CASSLVSQVTWGNTGELFF. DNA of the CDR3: TGTGCCAGCAGCTTAGTGTCTCAGGTCACCTGGGGAAACACCGGGGAGCTGTTTTTT.

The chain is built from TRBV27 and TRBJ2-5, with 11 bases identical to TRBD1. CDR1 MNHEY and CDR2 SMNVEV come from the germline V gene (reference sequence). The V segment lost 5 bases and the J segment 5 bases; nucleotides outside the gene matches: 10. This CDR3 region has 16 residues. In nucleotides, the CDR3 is TGTGCCAGCAGTCTTACCGGGACAGGGGGTTGGGAGACCCAGTACTTC. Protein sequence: CASSLTGTGGWETQYF.

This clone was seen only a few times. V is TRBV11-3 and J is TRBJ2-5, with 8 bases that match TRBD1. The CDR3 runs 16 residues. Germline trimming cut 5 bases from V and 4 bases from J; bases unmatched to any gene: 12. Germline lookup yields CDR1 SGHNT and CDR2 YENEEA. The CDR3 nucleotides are TGTGCCAGCAGCCCTGGGGGCAGGGGGCTTGGAGAGACCCAGTACTTC. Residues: CASSPGGRGLGETQYF.

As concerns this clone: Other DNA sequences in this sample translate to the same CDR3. The chain's CDR3 is CASSRRLAGGQETQYF. The DNA for the CDR3 is TGTGCCAGCAGCCGGAGACTAGCGGGAGGGCAAGAGACCCAGTACTTC. J is TRBJ2-5 and V is TRBV5-4, with TRBD2 identical over 14 bases. V shed 4 bases and J 2 bases; nucleotides not matched to a gene: 4. Germline V CDR1 and CDR2: SGHNT, YYREEE (reference sequence). This CDR3 is 16 amino acids long.

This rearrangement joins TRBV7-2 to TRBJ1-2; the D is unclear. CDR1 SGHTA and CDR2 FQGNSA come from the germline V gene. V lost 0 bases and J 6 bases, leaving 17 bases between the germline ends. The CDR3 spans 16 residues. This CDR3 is CASSLADPSGIHGYTF. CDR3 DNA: TGTGCCAGCAGCTTAGCCGACCCTTCCGGGATCCATGGCTACACCTTC. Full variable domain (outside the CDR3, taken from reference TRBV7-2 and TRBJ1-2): GAGVSQSPSNKVTEKGKDVELRCDPISGHTALYWYRQSLGQGLEFLIYFQGNSAPDKSGLPSDRFSAERTGGSVSTLTIQRTQQEDSAVYLCASSLADPSGIHGYTFGSGTRLTVV.

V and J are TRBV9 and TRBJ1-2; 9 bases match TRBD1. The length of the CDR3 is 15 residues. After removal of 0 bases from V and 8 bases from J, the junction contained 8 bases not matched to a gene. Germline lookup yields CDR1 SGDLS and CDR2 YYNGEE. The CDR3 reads CASSVETGGWKGYTF. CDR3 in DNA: TGTGCCAGCAGCGTAGAGACAGGGGGGTGGAAGGGCTACACCTTC.

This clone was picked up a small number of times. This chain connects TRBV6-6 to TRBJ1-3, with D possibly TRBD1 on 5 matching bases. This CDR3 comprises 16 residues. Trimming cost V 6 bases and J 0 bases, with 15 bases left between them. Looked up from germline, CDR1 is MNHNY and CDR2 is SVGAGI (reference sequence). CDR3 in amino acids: CASRLKGLLSGNTIYF. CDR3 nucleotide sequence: TGTGCCAGCAGGCTTAAGGGACTGCTCTCTGGAAACACCATATATTTT.